The sequence of this TCR beta chain was determined in a study of T cells expressing NK-cell markers. General study findings and limits: What remained unclear was the HCMV specificity of expanded NKG2C+ T cell clones.

The germline CDR1 and CDR2 sequences are SGHRS and YFSETQ. The CDR3 is made up of 14 amino acids. TCRdb re-called the 5' RACE reads; one entry per CDR3 protein, DNA not given. This sample's table has a few hundred thousand distinct CDR3 sequences. As concerns this clonotype: The antigen is not known.

This TCR derives from a man aged 18-69 years in good health. Material: blood T cells: a sorted CD56 or NKG2C T cell subset, CD4+ or CD8+ T cells, or bulk PBMC T cells (not recorded which). The gene calls are TRBV5-1 and TRBJ1-1. The CDR3 loop reads CASSWDSQPTEAFF.